This TCR beta chain was observed in a study of T cell responses to AZD1222 COVID-19 vaccine (dated by TCRdb to about 2021). Regarding the complete study: AZD1222 recipients whose second dose came at about 4 weeks and those whose second dose came at about 12 weeks were combined into one group, since spike-specific TCR depth and breadth did not differ between the two schedules. A total of approximately 250 trial participants underwent TCR sequencing, of whom some 200 had received two doses of AZD1222 and about 26 had received two doses of the MenACWY control vaccine. Enrollment into the trials was organized by age into subgroups of 18-55, 56-69 and 70-plus years, and those subgroups contained around 150, 28 and 57 TCR-sequenced participants, respectively. Overall results and qualifications from the work: Because no day 14 peak-response samples were available, repertoires were characterized only after the peak T cell response. Epitopes outside the regions mutated in the B.1.351 and B.1.1.7 variants were reportedly recognized by nearly half of the unique spike-specific TCRs. The 56-69-year group was small, and its depth increase did not reach significance, likely because of low power. After two AZD1222 doses, both the breadth and the depth of spike-specific TCRs were significantly higher than at day 0 and than in MenACWY recipients. The vaccine-associated CD4 TCRs covered the entire spike protein, and the dominant responses fell in regions 160-218 and 743-854. Conclusions about previously exposed vaccinees were limited because only six or seven AZD1222 recipients were SARS-CoV-2 seropositive at baseline. Participants were mostly white British and included more females than males, and it was suggested by the authors that clonal diversity may have been underestimated.

The time point label corresponds to: baseline before first vaccination. Vaccinee samples came from UK trials COV001 and COV002, including a single-blind randomized controlled phase 2/3 trial of AZD1222 (ChAdOx1 nCoV-19) in healthy adults. Trial participant PBMC samples were collected at day 0 and day 28 after the second dose for TCRbeta chain sequencing. The CDR3 regions of human TCRbeta chains were analyzed by immunosequencing. For the original study's pipeline: TCRs in the repertoires were matched against a reference library of SARS-CoV-2-specific TCRs that had been generated with the MIRA antigen-specificity platform. Breadth was defined as the fraction of unique TCRs that were SARS-CoV-2-associated. Depth was defined as the fraction of total T cells that were SARS-CoV-2-associated. Using the MIRA data, every spike-specific TCR was mapped to the spike region that the TCR reacted to and assigned to either a CD4 or a CD8 class. Log10-transformed breadth and depth values were compared by one-way ANOVA with Sidak's multiple comparisons tests. The table was pulled from immuneACCESS by TCRdb, which kept in-frame rearrangements only. Such tables lose some clones; where checked, under half of the loss comes from unresolved V genes, and the rest has no known cause. For V, J and clone size, that table is used; D and trimming come from the DNA. The sample includes 94,000 or so clones, with under 90% observed a single time. The ten largest make up roughly 25% of the sample.

Concerning this clone: Its specific antigen is unknown. No per-base quality is available; no much larger clone lies one base away.

The sample here was peripheral blood, taken on day 0 of AZD1222 vaccination. The origin of this receptor is an adult in good health.

The DNA sequence is TGTGCCAGCAGCTGGACTAGGCCAGATACGCAGTATTTT. Its translation is CASSWTRPDTQYF. The chain is made from TRBV12-3 or TRBV12-4 and TRBJ2-3; 7 central nucleotides agree with TRBD2. The CDR3 sequence holds 13 residues, the cysteine and phenylalanine included. CDR3 DNA is the only sequence kept; it has 39 bases, read in frame from the first base. Trimmed from V: 6 bases; trimmed from J: 4 bases; junction bases lacking a gene match: 4.